The 25 T cell receptor beta chains reported below all come from one sample, sequenced in a study of blood T cells in healthy people across ages. A J-beta primer mix and a sample-barcoded 5' primer were used in a second PCR of roughly 7 to 12 cycles. TCRdb reprocessed the 5' RACE reads via MiXCR and lists one record per CDR3 protein. The sample has over 1,500,000 distinct CDR3 sequences, just under 50% seen once; the top ten hold approximately 2%. Input material: blood. These receptors were obtained from a woman aged 40-49 years in good health.

This clonotype turned up a few times. The chain joins TRBV6-9 to TRBJ2-4; D possibly matches TRBD1 or TRBD2 (5 bases each). With 6 bases removed from V and 1 base from J, the gap between germline ends came to 13 bases. The germline gives CDR1 MNHGY, CDR2 SVAAGI. CDR3 length: 15 amino acids. CDR3 in amino acids: CASSGDGGAKNIQYF. The CDR3 bases are TGTGCCAGCAGCGGGGACGGTGGGGCCAAAAACATTCAGTACTTC.

The J gene is TRBJ2-7, the V gene TRBV27, with 7 bases matching TRBD2. The CDR3 is 17 amino acids. The germline gives CDR1 MNHEY, CDR2 SMNVEV (reference sequence). V was clipped by 6 bases and J by 7 bases; unmatched bases: 21. CDR3: CASSRPAGIFGMGEQYF. In nucleotides, the CDR3 is TGTGCCAGCAGCCGGCCAGCGGGGATATTCGGGATGGGGGAGCAGTACTTC.

The V call is TRBV5-1, the J call TRBJ1-2; a weak D match, TRBD1 (5 bases). The germline gives CDR1 SGHRS, CDR2 YFSETQ. V was shortened by 7 bases and J by 2 bases, with 21 bases between the two germline ends. The CDR3 is 16 amino acids. CDR3 DNA sequence: TGCGCCAGCCGAAGCGGCAGGGAGATTCAAAACTATGGCTACACCTTC. This encodes CASRSGREIQNYGYTF.

This clonotype has just a few counts. An end of the junction differs from the germline gene, which may be a read error. This chain connects TRBV25-1 to TRBJ1-1; possible D gene TRBD1, 6 bases. The CDR3 has 12 residues. Germline V gives CDR1 MGHDK, CDR2 SYGVNS. CDR3 in amino acids: CASRDGGREAFF. The CDR3 DNA reads as TGTGCCAGCCGTGACGGGGGGCGTGAAGCTTTCTTT.

The chain combines TRBV29-1 with TRBJ2-7; the D is unclear. The V gene lost 5 bases and the J gene lost 7 bases, with 18 bases spanning the gap. The CDR3 is 13 amino acids. The V gene's germline CDR1 is SQVTM and CDR2 ANQGSEA. CDR3 sequence reads: CSVILGPVVEQYF. Written as DNA, the CDR3 is TGCAGCGTTATACTGGGCCCGGTCGTGGAGCAGTACTTC.

The chain has TRBV20-1 and TRBJ2-1; a possible D gene is TRBD1 (5 bases). The length of the CDR3 is 16 residues. Trimming took 0 bases from V and 13 from J, leaving 25 bases between them. CDR1 DFQATT and CDR2 SNEGSKA come from the germline V gene (reference sequence). The CDR3 is CSARDLARAAQETQFF. For the CDR3, the DNA is TGCAGTGCTAGAGATCTGGCCAGGGCTGCCCAAGAGACCCAGTTCTTC.

The genes are TRBV27 and TRBJ2-1; 9 nucleotides align to TRBD1. The CDR3 runs to 17 residues. Germline V gene lookup returns CDR1 MNHEY and CDR2 SMNVEV (reference sequence). With V trimmed by 2 bases and J by 4 bases, 9 bases remained unmatched. CDR3 nucleotide sequence: TGTGCCAGCAGTTTAGGGCTGGGACAGGGAAATTACAATGAGCAGTTCTTC. This gives the protein CASSLGLGQGNYNEQFF.

This clonotype showed up just a few times. The chain recombines TRBV6-5 with TRBJ1-5, with a weak D call TRBD1 (5 bases). Trimming removed 3 bases from V and 4 bases from J, with 16 bases in between. The CDR3 contains 16 residues. The germline gives CDR1 MNHEY, CDR2 SVGAGI. The DNA of the CDR3 is TGTGCCAGCAGTTATTCGAGGGACGCTGGTAATCAGCCCCAGCATTTT. Its translation: CASSYSRDAGNQPQHF.

J is TRBJ2-1 and V is TRBV5-1; 10 bases line up with TRBD2. J lost 8 bases, V lost 2 bases, and 7 bases had no gene match. CDR1 and CDR2 from the germline V gene are SGHRS and YFSETQ. The CDR3 is 15 amino acids. CDR3 nucleotide sequence: TGCGCCAGCAGCTTTTGGGCTAGCGGGGGTTATGAGCAGTTCTTC. Amino acids: CASSFWASGGYEQFF. The variable domain in full, with the rest retrieved from reference TRBV5-1 and TRBJ2-1, is KAGVTQTPRYLIKTRGQQVTLSCSPISGHRSVSWYQQTPGQGLQFLFEYFSETQRNKGNFPGRFSGRQFSNSRSEMNVSTLELGDSALYLCASSFWASGGYEQFFGPGTRLTVL.

This clonotype has only a few counts. The genes are TRBV29-1 and TRBJ1-2; TRBD1 aligns across 7 bases. The V segment lost 6 bases and the J segment 5 bases; nucleotides outside the gene matches: 9. Germline assignment: CDR1 SQVTM and CDR2 ANQGSEA. CDR3 length: 13 amino acids. DNA for the CDR3: TGCAGCGTCGAAACAGGGGCTGGGTATGGCTACACCTTC. Translation: CSVETGAGYGYTF.

CDR3 sequence (DNA): TGTGCTAGCGGGTCGACGAATACGCAGTATTTT. Its protein is CASGSTNTQYF. V gene TRBV6-6 combines with J gene TRBJ2-3, with 7 bases aligning to TRBD2. This CDR3 spans 11 amino acids. Germline lookup yields CDR1 MNHNY and CDR2 SVGAGI (reference sequence).

The sample holds a few counts of this clonotype. This sequence joins TRBV9 and TRBJ2-3; a possible D gene is TRBD2 (7 bases). The CDR3 runs to 15 residues. CDR1 is SGDLS, CDR2 YYNGEE, per germline. Trimming pared 0 bases from V and 4 bases from J, leaving 12 bases between. In DNA, the CDR3 is TGTGCCAGCAGCGTAGGGGGGGGGCTCGCAGATACGCAGTATTTT. Translating gives CASSVGGGLADTQYF.

A word on this clonotype: Given a much more abundant clone one base away, this may be a read error. This rearrangement joins TRBV29-1 to TRBJ2-5, with D perhaps being TRBD1 or TRBD2 (5 bases each). The CDR3 loop spans 13 amino acids. Trimming cost V 7 bases and J 9 bases, with 21 bases left between them. The germline V gene encodes CDR1 SQVTM and CDR2 ANQGSEA. The CDR3, as DNA: TGCAGCGCCACTTACCGGGACGGTGGGGCCCAGTACTTC. It codes for CSATYRDGGAQYF.

The chain is built from TRBV7-2 and TRBJ2-5; D might be TRBD1 or TRBD2, each matching 5 bases. CDR3 length equals 15 residues. Germline values: CDR1 SGHTA, CDR2 FQGNSA. With 2 bases removed from V and 11 bases from J, the gap between germline ends came to 21 bases. The CDR3 here is CASSLWDGLSNEQYF. The CDR3 nucleotides read TGTGCCAGCAGCTTATGGGACGGGTTGTCCAATGAGCAGTACTTC.

This chain uses TRBV4-2 with TRBJ1-2; maybe TRBD1 (6 bases). V lost 1 base and J 2 bases, leaving 11 bases between the germline ends. The CDR3 consists of 15 residues. CDR1 is LGHNA and CDR2 is YNFKEQ in the germline V gene. The DNA of the CDR3 is TGTGCCAGCAGCCAAGTAGACAGGCCGAACTATGGCTACACCTTC. Its translation: CASSQVDRPNYGYTF.

This sequence joins TRBV27 and TRBJ2-7, with 8 positions matching TRBD1. Germline V gene data show CDR1 as MNHEY and CDR2 as SMNVEV (reference sequence). Losses at the gene ends were 5 bases for V and 0 bases for J; bases not matched to a gene: 15. CDR3 size: 18 residues. CDR3 in amino acids: CASSRTGNSGGSSYEQYF. Written as DNA, the CDR3 is TGTGCCAGCAGTCGAACGGGAAATTCAGGGGGCAGCTCCTACGAGCAGTACTTC.

This clonotype was counted ten times or more. The rearrangement links TRBV5-1 to TRBJ2-5; possibly TRBD2 for D (6 bases). The germline CDR1 and CDR2 sequences are SGHRS and YFSETQ. CDR3 length equals 13 residues. The V end lost 1 base, the J end lost 4 bases, and 8 bases lay between the germline ends. CDR3 region: CASSLFGGETQYF. The CDR3 DNA follows: TGCGCCAGCAGCTTGTTCGGGGGAGAGACCCAGTACTTC.

The gene calls are TRBV10-3 and TRBJ2-7; D perhaps matches TRBD1 (5 bases). The CDR3 has 14 residues. Trimming removed 4 bases at V and 0 bases at J, with 10 bases between. CDR1 is ENHRY and CDR2 is SYGVKD in the germline V gene. The CDR3 protein is CAISAQGGSYEQYF. The CDR3 DNA reads TGTGCCATCAGTGCCCAGGGCGGCTCCTACGAGCAGTACTTC.

In this sample, this clonotype turned up a few times. This chain links TRBV27 with TRBJ2-3; 8 bases are shared with TRBD2. The CDR3 spans 15 residues. Germline CDR1 and CDR2: MNHEY and SMNVEV (reference sequence). With V trimmed by 7 bases and J by 2 bases, 8 bases remained unmatched. As DNA, the CDR3 is TGTGCCAGCATCCCAGCGGGGGTGCACACAGATACGCAGTATTTT. Protein sequence: CASIPAGVHTDTQYF.

The chain uses TRBV27 and TRBJ1-6; no clear D gene. This CDR3 has 16 residues. Looked up from germline, CDR1 is MNHEY and CDR2 is SMNVEV (reference sequence). V was trimmed by 3 bases and J by 9 bases, leaving 18 bases between them. The CDR3 loop reads CASSLDGNGWASPLHF. DNA for the CDR3: TGTGCCAGCAGTTTGGACGGGAATGGCTGGGCTTCACCCCTCCACTTT.

V is TRBV12-3 or TRBV12-4 and J is TRBJ1-2, with D uncertain. The CDR3 has 12 amino acids. V was shortened by 4 bases and J by 8 bases, with 11 bases between the two germline ends. In nucleotides, the CDR3 is TGTGCCAGCAGTTCCACTACCAAAGGCTACACCTTC. It translates to CASSSTTKGYTF.

This chain uses TRBV6-5 with TRBJ1-2; 8 bases are shared with TRBD1. The germline V gene encodes CDR1 MNHEY and CDR2 SVGAGI. J lost 4 bases, V lost 6 bases, and 7 bases had no gene match. The CDR3 sequence is 14 residues long. The CDR3: CASRDTGTGYGYTF. The CDR3 region has the DNA TGTGCCAGCAGGGACACAGGGACAGGCTATGGCTACACCTTC.

V and J are TRBV5-6 and TRBJ1-2, with 9 bases aligning to TRBD1. Trimming took 4 bases from V and 4 from J; bases not matched to a gene: 8. CDR3 length: 15 residues. Germline V gene lookup returns CDR1 SGHDT and CDR2 YYEEEE. This CDR3 reads CASSPGTGNSYGYTF. The DNA for the CDR3 is TGTGCCAGCAGCCCCGGGACAGGGAATTCCTATGGCTACACCTTC.

V gene TRBV20-1 combines with J gene TRBJ1-6; possibly TRBD1 for D (5 bases). Germline V gives CDR1 DFQATT, CDR2 SNEGSKA (reference sequence). V was clipped by 0 bases and J by 5 bases, with 17 bases between them. This CDR3 is 17 amino acids long. The CDR3 sequence: CSARDPGRGGNNSPLHF. Written as DNA, the CDR3 is TGCAGTGCTAGAGATCCTGGGAGGGGAGGAAATAATTCACCCCTCCACTTT.

The chain employs TRBV24-1 and TRBJ2-5, with 9 bases lining up with TRBD2. The CDR3 spans 15 residues. Germline V lookup: CDR1 KGHDR, CDR2 SFDVKD. V gave up 7 bases and J gave up 1 base; unmatched junction bases: 6. The chain's CDR3 is CATSDGGGVQETQYF. In DNA, the CDR3 is TGTGCCACCAGCGATGGCGGGGGGGTCCAAGAGACCCAGTACTTC.